This T cell receptor beta chain comes out of a study of blood T cell repertoires in COVID-19. Study summary: The United States, Italy and Spain provided the acute and convalescent COVID-19 samples. The analysed material was cDNA or gDNA that came from T cells, B-cell-depleted T cells, or PBMCs.

The CDR3 runs 12 residues. Germline loops: CDR1 LNHDA, CDR2 SQIVND (reference sequence). V was clipped by 5 bases and J by 6 bases, with 10 bases between them. Data came from immunoSEQ multiplex PCR; TCRdb stores just in-frame clones and leaves some out. This table holds roughly 130,000 clones, roughly 84% found once. The V and J genes are TRBV19 and TRBJ1-1; D may be TRBD1 (6 bases). The receptor comes from a man aged 25-40 years with COVID-19, enrolled during active disease. Material: peripheral blood. CDR3 amino acids: CASSGHRAEAFF. For the CDR3, the DNA is TGTGCCAGTAGTGGACACAGGGCTGAAGCTTTCTTT.